Listed here are 13 T cell receptor beta chains from one sample, sequenced in a study of beta chain features in type 1 diabetes listed by TCRdb under 2018. Library prep was done by the immunoSEQ multiplex PCR assay. The High Capacity cDNA Reverse Transcription Kit was used to reverse transcribe all of the isolated RNA, meaning that expressed TCRB transcripts were what got sequenced. TCRdb obtained this table from immuneACCESS and retained in-frame rearrangements with V and J assigned. These tables miss some clones; where compared with another copy, unresolved V genes account for less than half of the shortfall, and the remainder is unexplained. Here the sample has around 500,000 clones; 30% occur a single time. Clones ranked in the top ten supply around 0.065% of the sample. The material sequenced was naive CD4+ T cells from blood. The intended sense of this specimen's cell subset or site label: true naive CD4+ T cells. All receptors come from a man aged 18 to 29 in good health.

The rearrangement links TRBV18 to TRBJ2-5; D unclear. From germline, CDR1 is KGHSH and CDR2 LQKENI. CDR3 length: 14 amino acids. Deletions cut 2 bases from V and 7 bases from J, with 14 bases between. The CDR3 region has the DNA TGTGCCAGCTCACCAATGGACGCCCGCGGGACCCAGTACTTC. Its translation: CASSPMDARGTQYF.

This clone was detected only a few times. J is TRBJ1-1 and V is TRBV29-1; no clear D. The V and J ends lost 7 bases and 1 base respectively, with 10 bases between them. The CDR3 spans 12 residues. Germline V lookup: CDR1 SQVTM, CDR2 ANQGSEA. CDR3 bases: TGCAGCGCTGTTTGGTCGAACACTGAAGCTTTCTTT. Translated: CSAVWSNTEAFF.

This chain connects TRBV30 to TRBJ1-4; a possible D gene is TRBD1 (5 bases). The V gene's germline CDR1 is GTSNPN and CDR2 SVGIG (reference sequence). This CDR3 has 13 residues. V lost 5 bases, J lost 8 bases, and 15 bases lay in between. The CDR3 reads CAWDTEWGEKLFF. In DNA, the CDR3 is TGTGCCTGGGACACCGAGTGGGGGGAAAAACTGTTTTTT.

The chain uses TRBV7-2 and TRBJ2-7, with 9 nucleotides matching TRBD1. Germline-derived CDR1 and CDR2 are SGHTA and FQGNSA. The trim removed 5 bases at V and 5 bases at J, leaving 7 bases unmatched. The CDR3 extends over 14 amino acids. This CDR3 is CASSPNTGGHEQYF. The CDR3 DNA reads TGTGCCAGCAGCCCTAATACAGGGGGCCACGAGCAGTACTTC.

This clone was counted between two and nine times. This chain connects TRBV4-1 to TRBJ1-1; D is uncertain. CDR3 size: 18 residues. The V end lost 5 bases, the J end lost 2 bases, and 24 bases lay between the germline ends. The germline V gene has CDR1 MGHRA and CDR2 YSYEKL. The DNA of the CDR3 is TGCGCCAGCAGCGACGTGCGGCTAAACGTAATTAAAAACACTGAAGCTTTCTTT. Translated, it gives CASSDVRLNVIKNTEAFF.

This clone was counted only a few times. The chain recombines TRBV28 with TRBJ1-5; D call uncertain. Germline CDR1 reads MDHEN; CDR2 reads SYDVKM. The V gene lost 7 bases and the J gene lost 2 bases, with 6 bases spanning the gap. The CDR3 contains 12 residues. CDR3 protein: CASNYGNQPQHF. CDR3 in DNA: TGTGCCAGCAACTATGGCAATCAGCCCCAGCATTTT.

V and J are TRBV10-3 and TRBJ1-4; 8 bases match TRBD1. Germline values: CDR1 ENHRY, CDR2 SYGVKD. J lost 7 bases, V lost 6 bases, and 7 bases had no gene match. The CDR3 extends over 14 amino acids. The CDR3 is CAIRPQGVSEKLFF. DNA of the CDR3: TGTGCCATCAGACCACAGGGGGTCAGTGAAAAACTGTTTTTT.

The chain is built from TRBV7-6 and TRBJ2-7; 10 bases are shared with TRBD2. Germline assignment: CDR1 SGHVS and CDR2 FNYEAQ. V trimming: 1 base; J trimming: 1 base; junction bases outside the gene matches: 4. The CDR3 contains 16 residues. The CDR3, as DNA: TGTGCCAGCAGCTTAGGTCCAGCGGGAGGGTCCTACGAGCAGTACTTC. Amino acid sequence: CASSLGPAGGSYEQYF.

This clone came up once. This chain connects TRBV30 to TRBJ2-3; either TRBD1 or TRBD2 may supply D (5 bases each). The ends were cut back, 5 bases at V and 1 base at J, with 13 bases in the middle. Germline CDR1 and CDR2: GTSNPN and SVGIG (reference sequence). The length of the CDR3 is 14 residues. The CDR3 reads CAWDRGSGTDTQYF. The DNA of the CDR3 is TGTGCCTGGGACAGAGGGTCTGGCACAGATACGCAGTATTTT.

The V call is TRBV5-1, the J call TRBJ2-2; D remains unclear. This CDR3 contains 15 residues. In germline, CDR1 is SGHRS, CDR2 YFSETQ. Trimming took off 6 bases at V and 1 base at J, with 13 bases between the two ends. Here the CDR3 DNA reads TGCGCCAGCACCTACGGGTGGGTGAACACCGGGGAGCTGTTTTTT. It is translated as CASTYGWVNTGELFF.

There are a few counts of this clone. The V gene is TRBV7-2, the J gene TRBJ2-7; D assignment may be TRBD1 or TRBD2 (5 bases each). The CDR3 contains 14 residues. Trimming removed 6 bases from V and 2 bases from J, with 14 bases in between. The germline V gene encodes CDR1 SGHTA and CDR2 FQGNSA. DNA of the CDR3: TGTGCCAGCAGTCGGGTGAGGGACCCCTACGAGCAGTACTTC. Its protein product is CASSRVRDPYEQYF. The complete variable domain, with remaining parts taken from reference TRBV7-2 and TRBJ2-7, reads GAGVSQSPSNKVTEKGKDVELRCDPISGHTALYWYRQSLGQGLEFLIYFQGNSAPDKSGLPSDRFSAERTGGSVSTLTIQRTQQEDSAVYLCASSRVRDPYEQYFGPGTRLTVT.

J is TRBJ1-1 and V is TRBV5-6; 7 nucleotides align to TRBD1. Germline loops: CDR1 SGHDT, CDR2 YYEEEE. There are 16 residues in the CDR3. V was clipped by 8 bases and J by 4 bases; unmatched bases: 17. The CDR3 DNA follows: TGTGCCAGTACCCCCGGACCGGCCAGGGGGAGCACTGAAGCTTTCTTT. Its translation is CASTPGPARGSTEAFF. Full variable domain (missing parts from reference TRBV5-6 and TRBJ1-1): DAGVTQSPTHLIKTRGQQVTLRCSPKSGHDTVSWYQQALGQGPQFIFQYYEEEERQRGNFPDRFSGHQFPNYSSELNVNALLLGDSALYLCASTPGPARGSTEAFFGQGTRLTVV.

There are a few counts of this clone. The gene calls are TRBV5-1 and TRBJ2-1; D is uncertain. CDR1 and CDR2 from the germline V gene are SGHRS and YFSETQ. Trimming stripped 0 bases from V and 9 bases from J, with 10 bases between. This CDR3 has 13 residues. The CDR3 loop is CASSLESSGEQFF. The CDR3 bases are TGCGCCAGCAGCTTGGAATCTTCGGGTGAGCAGTTCTTC.